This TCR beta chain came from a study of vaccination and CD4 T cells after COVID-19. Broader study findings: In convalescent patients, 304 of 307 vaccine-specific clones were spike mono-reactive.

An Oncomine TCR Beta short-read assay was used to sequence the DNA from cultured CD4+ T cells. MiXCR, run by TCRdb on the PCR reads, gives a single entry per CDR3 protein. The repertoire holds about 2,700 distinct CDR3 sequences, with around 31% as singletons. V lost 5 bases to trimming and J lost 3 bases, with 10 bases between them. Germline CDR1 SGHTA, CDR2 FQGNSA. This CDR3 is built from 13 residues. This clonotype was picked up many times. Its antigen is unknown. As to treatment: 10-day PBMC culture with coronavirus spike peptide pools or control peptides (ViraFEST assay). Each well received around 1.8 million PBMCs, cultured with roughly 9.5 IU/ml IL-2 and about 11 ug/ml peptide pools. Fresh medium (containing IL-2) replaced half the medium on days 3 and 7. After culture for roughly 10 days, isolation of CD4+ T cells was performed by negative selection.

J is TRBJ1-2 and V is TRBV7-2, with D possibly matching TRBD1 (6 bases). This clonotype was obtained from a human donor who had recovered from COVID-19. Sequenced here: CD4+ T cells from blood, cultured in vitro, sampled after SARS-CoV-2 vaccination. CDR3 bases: TGTGCCAGCAGCCCCTGGACAGACTATGGCTACACCTTC. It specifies CASSPWTDYGYTF. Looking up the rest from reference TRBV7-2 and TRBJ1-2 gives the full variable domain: GAGVSQSPSNKVTEKGKDVELRCDPISGHTALYWYRQSLGQGLEFLIYFQGNSAPDKSGLPSDRFSAERTGGSVSTLTIQRTQQEDSAVYLCASSPWTDYGYTFGSGTRLTVV.